This T cell receptor beta chain was observed in a study of radiotherapy plus CTLA-4 blockade in lung cancer. Study in general: Disease control was seen in roughly 30% of patients, objective responses in 15% to 20%.

TCRdb keeps only in-frame clones here, not all; method: immunoSEQ multiplex PCR. The sample has 75,000 to 100,000 clones, 75% to 90% seen once. Patients had chemo-refractory metastatic non-small-cell lung cancer and received focal radiation plus CTLA-4 blockade that used ipilimumab. On this clone: The antigen remains unidentified.

Germline trimming cut 4 bases from V and 6 bases from J; bases unmatched to any gene: 7. The germline V gene has CDR1 MDHEN and CDR2 SYDVKM. The CDR3 covers 14 residues. Findings of the study overall: Clones of tumor-derived TCRs expanded in blood after radiotherapy plus ipilimumab. Response, reportedly, was best predicted by interferon-beta along with early blood T cell clone dynamics.

The chain has TRBV28 and TRBJ2-5, with 8 bases that match TRBD1. The sequencing used peripheral blood, collected from a patient treated with radiotherapy plus ipilimumab. This TCR derives from a human donor with non-small cell lung cancer who had a partial response to radiotherapy plus ipilimumab. The CDR3 is CASSSHQGAKTQYF. In nucleotides, the CDR3 is TGTGCCAGCAGTTCCCATCAGGGGGCGAAGACCCAGTACTTC.